The 11 T cell receptor beta chains in this list originate from one sample, sequenced in a study of blood T cells in healthy people across ages. A second roughly 7 to 11 cycle PCR used barcoded and J-beta primers. TCRdb fed the 5' RACE reads into MiXCR, producing one record per CDR3 protein. The top ten clones hold about 20% of a sample with roughly 800,000 distinct CDR3 sequences, roughly 60% of them seen once. Sequencing was done on a sample of blood. These receptors all come from a man in his thirties or forties in good health.

In this sample, this clonotype turned up a few times. The J gene is TRBJ2-5, the V gene TRBV12-3 or TRBV12-4; a weak D match, TRBD2 (5 bases). The CDR3 is 13 residues long. V was pared by 1 base and J by 7 bases, with 10 bases between. The CDR3 protein is CASSLGTDGTQYF. The CDR3 DNA follows: TGTGCCAGCAGTTTAGGGACTGACGGGACCCAGTACTTC.

The chain is built from TRBV5-1 and TRBJ2-1; 8 bases line up with TRBD2. There are 14 residues in the CDR3. Losses at the gene ends were 5 bases for V and 4 bases for J; bases not matched to a gene: 5. The germline V gene encodes CDR1 SGHRS and CDR2 YFSETQ. The CDR3, as DNA: TGCGCCAGCAGGGCTAGCGGGCCGTACAATGAGCAGTTCTTC. Its translation is CASRASGPYNEQFF.

In this sample, this clonotype turned up a few times. A much larger clone is a single base away; this may be a read error. The genes are TRBV6-2 or TRBV6-3 and TRBJ2-6, with no clear D. Germline V CDR1 and CDR2: MNHEY, SVGEGT. CDR3 size: 13 residues. The V gene lost 6 bases and the J gene lost 0 bases, with 3 bases spanning the gap. The CDR3 DNA reads as TGTGCCAGCAGGACCTCTGGGGCCAACGTCCTGACTTTC. Protein sequence: CASRTSGANVLTF.

CDR3 region: CSAREARFVWPETLYF. The CDR3 DNA is TGCAGTGCTAGAGAGGCCAGGTTCGTCTGGCCAGAGACCCTGTACTTC. The chain joins TRBV20-1 to TRBJ2-7; D not resolved. This CDR3 is built from 16 residues. Germline CDR1 DFQATT, CDR2 SNEGSKA (reference sequence). Trimming took off 0 bases at V and 12 bases at J, with 27 bases between the two ends.

The table lists this clonotype with a few counts. The genes are TRBV10-3 and TRBJ1-2; 8 bases are shared with TRBD1. Per the germline V gene, CDR1 is ENHRY and CDR2 is SYGVKD. The CDR3 totals 15 residues. V lost 4 bases, J lost 8 bases, and 12 bases stayed unmatched. The chain's CDR3 is CAISGPDRDVGGYTF. The CDR3 nucleotides read TGTGCCATCAGTGGGCCGGACAGGGATGTTGGAGGCTACACCTTC.

This clonotype was seen a few times. V is TRBV29-1 and J is TRBJ2-6, with a possible D match to TRBD1 (6 bases). The CDR3 contains 15 residues. In germline, CDR1 is SQVTM, CDR2 ANQGSEA. V was trimmed by 7 bases and J by 4 bases, leaving 17 bases between them. DNA for the CDR3: TGCAGCGCCCTAACAGGGCCCCTCGGGGCCAACGTCCTGACTTTC. Encoded protein: CSALTGPLGANVLTF.

The rearrangement joins TRBV24-1 to TRBJ2-5; D is perhaps TRBD1 (5 bases). In germline, CDR1 is KGHDR, CDR2 SFDVKD. The CDR3 loop spans 15 amino acids. The V and J ends lost 1 base and 4 bases respectively, with 12 bases between them. The CDR3 coding sequence is TGTGCCACCAGTGATTTCGGCCCTGACAGAGAGACCCAGTACTTC. This sequence encodes CATSDFGPDRETQYF.

This CDR3 is CASSLQGWDYGYTF. In nucleotides, the CDR3 is TGTGCCAGCAGCCTACAGGGGTGGGACTATGGCTACACCTTC. The V gene is TRBV7-9, the J gene TRBJ1-2; 7 bases agree with TRBD1. The CDR3 sequence is 14 residues long. The V gene end was trimmed by 5 bases and the J gene end by 3 bases; junction bases not matched to a gene: 6. Per germline, CDR1 SEHNR and CDR2 FQNEAQ (reference sequence).

This clonotype came up a few times. The chain employs TRBV7-2 and TRBJ2-5, with a tentative D call TRBD2 (6 bases). The germline CDR1 and CDR2 sequences are SGHTA and FQGNSA. The CDR3 loop spans 15 amino acids. V shed 5 bases and J shed 2 bases, with 15 bases lying between them. The CDR3 nucleotides read TGTGCCAGCAGCCCTGCCCCGGCGGGACAAGAGACCCAGTACTTC. Protein product: CASSPAPAGQETQYF. Together with reference TRBV7-2 and TRBJ2-5, the CDR3 gives the full variable domain: GAGVSQSPSNKVTEKGKDVELRCDPISGHTALYWYRQSLGQGLEFLIYFQGNSAPDKSGLPSDRFSAERTGGSVSTLTIQRTQQEDSAVYLCASSPAPAGQETQYFGPGTRLLVL.

This clonotype appeared a single time. The CDR3 protein is CSAQQGDNQPQHF. The CDR3 DNA sequence: TGCAGTGCCCAGCAAGGGGACAATCAGCCCCAGCATTTT. The V gene is TRBV20-1, the J gene TRBJ1-5; D perhaps matches TRBD1 (5 bases). Germline V lookup: CDR1 DFQATT, CDR2 SNEGSKA (reference sequence). Trimming took 6 bases from V and 3 from J, leaving 12 bases between them. This CDR3 is 13 amino acids long.

As DNA, the CDR3 is TGCAGTGCTAGAGGCCCCCGCAGTCTGGCTAGCGCTAAATGGTACGAGCAGTACTTC. Translated: CSARGPRSLASAKWYEQYF. This chain joins TRBV20-1 and TRBJ2-7, with D possibly matching TRBD2 (6 bases). The CDR3 has 19 residues. Trimming left V 1 base short and J 4 bases short, with 29 bases between. Looked up from germline, CDR1 is DFQATT and CDR2 is SNEGSKA (reference sequence).